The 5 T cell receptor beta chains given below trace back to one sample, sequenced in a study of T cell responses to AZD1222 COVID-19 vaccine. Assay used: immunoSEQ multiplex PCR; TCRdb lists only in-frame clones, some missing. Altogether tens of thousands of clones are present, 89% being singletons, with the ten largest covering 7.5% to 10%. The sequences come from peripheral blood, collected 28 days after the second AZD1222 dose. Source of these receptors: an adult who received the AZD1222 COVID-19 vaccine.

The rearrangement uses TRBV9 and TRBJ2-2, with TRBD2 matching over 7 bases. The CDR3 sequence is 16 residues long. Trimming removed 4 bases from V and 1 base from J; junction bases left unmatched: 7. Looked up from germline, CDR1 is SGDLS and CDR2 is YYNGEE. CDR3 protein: CASSIQLARNTGELFF. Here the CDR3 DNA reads TGTGCCAGCAGCATCCAACTAGCGAGGAACACCGGGGAGCTGTTTTTT.

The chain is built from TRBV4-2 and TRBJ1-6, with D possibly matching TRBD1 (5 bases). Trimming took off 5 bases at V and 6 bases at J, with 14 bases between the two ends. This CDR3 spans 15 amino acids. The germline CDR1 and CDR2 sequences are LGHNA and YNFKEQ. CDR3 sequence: CASSRQGRFNSPLHF. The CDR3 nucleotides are TGTGCCAGCAGCAGGCAGGGAAGGTTTAATTCACCCCTCCACTTT.

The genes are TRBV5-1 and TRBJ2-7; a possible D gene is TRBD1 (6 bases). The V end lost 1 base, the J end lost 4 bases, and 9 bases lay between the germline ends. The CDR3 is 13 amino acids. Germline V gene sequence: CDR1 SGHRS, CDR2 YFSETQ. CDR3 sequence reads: CASSLSQGYEQYV. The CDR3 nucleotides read TGCGCCAGCAGCTTGTCCCAGGGGTACGAGCAGTACGTC.

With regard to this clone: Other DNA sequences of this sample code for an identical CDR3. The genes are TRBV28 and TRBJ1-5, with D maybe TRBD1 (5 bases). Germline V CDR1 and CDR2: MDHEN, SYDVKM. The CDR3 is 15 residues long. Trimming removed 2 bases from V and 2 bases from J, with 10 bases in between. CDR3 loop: CASSLGGGGNQPQHF. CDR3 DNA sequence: TGTGCCAGCAGTTTAGGTGGGGGAGGCAATCAGCCCCAGCATTTT.

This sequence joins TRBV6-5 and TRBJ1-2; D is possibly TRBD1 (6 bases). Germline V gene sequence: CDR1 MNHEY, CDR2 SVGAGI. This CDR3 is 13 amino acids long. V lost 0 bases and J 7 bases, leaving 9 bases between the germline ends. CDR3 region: CASSYSRGLGYTF. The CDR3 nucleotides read TGTGCCAGCAGTTACTCTCGGGGGCTTGGCTACACCTTC.